This passage covers 30 T cell receptor beta chains from one sample sequenced in a study of blood T cell repertoires in COVID-19. TCRdb's copy holds only in-frame clones and misses some; the assay was immunoSEQ multiplex PCR. The table records about 71,000 clones, around 76% of them present only once. Input material: peripheral blood. These receptors all stem from a woman aged 80 or over with acute or convalescent COVID-19.

V is TRBV15 and J is TRBJ1-2; D might be TRBD1 (6 bases). The CDR3 consists of 13 residues. Germline values: CDR1 LNHNV, CDR2 YYDKDF (reference sequence). V was trimmed by 3 bases and J by 5 bases, leaving 10 bases between them. CDR3 protein: CATSSSGQYGYTF. Written as DNA, the CDR3 is TGTGCCACCAGCAGCTCAGGACAGTATGGCTACACCTTC.

This rearrangement joins TRBV6-1 to TRBJ2-1, with a possible D match to TRBD1 (6 bases). V shed 1 base and J shed 2 bases, with 12 bases lying between them. The CDR3 has 16 amino acids. The germline V gene has CDR1 MNHNS and CDR2 SASEGT. CDR3 residues: CASSEEQGGPYNEQFF. CDR3 sequence (DNA): TGTGCCAGCAGTGAAGAACAGGGCGGACCCTACAATGAGCAGTTCTTC.

This clone was seen once. The chain carries TRBV28 and TRBJ2-6; TRBD1 matches at 12 bases. Trimming at V came to 3 bases and at J to 3 bases, leaving 6 bases not matched to a gene. The CDR3 runs to 18 residues. Germline V gives CDR1 MDHEN, CDR2 SYDVKM. In DNA, the CDR3 is TGTGCCAGCAGTTTTCCGGGACAGGGGGCAGGTGGGGCCAACGTCCTGACTTTC. Translated, it gives CASSFPGQGAGGANVLTF.

The CDR3 DNA sequence: TGTGCCAGCAGTCTTGACAGGGGACGCAATCAGCCCCAGCATTTT. Translation: CASSLDRGRNQPQHF. The J gene is TRBJ1-5, the V gene TRBV6-2 or TRBV6-3, with 8 bases aligning to TRBD1. Trimming cost V 5 bases and J 2 bases; bases outside gene matches: 5. The CDR3 totals 15 residues. Germline V lookup: CDR1 MNHEY, CDR2 SVGEGT.

This chain links TRBV2 with TRBJ1-2, with 9 bases identical to TRBD1. J was trimmed by 4 bases and V by 3 bases; bases with no gene match: 6. This CDR3 contains 15 residues. CDR1 is SNHLY, CDR2 FYNNEI, per germline. CDR3 coding DNA: TGTGCCAGCAGTGAGTTGGGACAGGGATTCTATGGCTACACCTTC. The encoded protein is CASSELGQGFYGYTF.

This sequence joins TRBV5-1 and TRBJ2-1; 10 bases are shared with TRBD2. The CDR3 totals 15 residues. Losses at the gene ends were 3 bases for V and 4 bases for J; bases not matched to a gene: 4. Germline CDR1 and CDR2: SGHRS and YFSETQ. Written as DNA, the CDR3 is TGCGCCAGCAGCTCCGGACTAGCGGTGTACAATGAGCAGTTCTTC. Its translation: CASSSGLAVYNEQFF.

The chain joins TRBV5-1 to TRBJ2-7, with 14 bases lining up with TRBD2. The CDR3 covers 15 residues. Germline CDR1 and CDR2: SGHRS and YFSETQ. The J segment lost 6 bases and the V segment lost 0 bases, leaving 2 bases of the junction unmatched. The CDR3 protein is CASSLGLAGGIEQYF. In nucleotides, the CDR3 is TGCGCCAGCAGCTTGGGACTAGCGGGAGGGATCGAGCAGTACTTC.

The rearrangement joins TRBV5-1 to TRBJ2-1, with a tentative D call TRBD1 (6 bases). This CDR3 is 15 amino acids long. The germline V gene has CDR1 SGHRS and CDR2 YFSETQ. V gave up 4 bases and J gave up 6 bases, with 17 bases separating them. Written as DNA, the CDR3 is TGCGCCAGCAGCCAAACAGGGATATCTCGCAATGAGCAGTTCTTC. It yields the protein CASSQTGISRNEQFF.

The count of this clone is one. This chain joins TRBV28 and TRBJ2-2; TRBD1 aligns across 9 bases. The V and J ends lost 7 bases and 1 base, in that order; junction bases with no gene match: 4. Per germline, CDR1 MDHEN and CDR2 SYDVKM. This CDR3 has 15 amino acids. This CDR3 is CASITGQGNTGELFF. The CDR3 bases are TGTGCCAGCATCACGGGACAGGGGAACACCGGGGAGCTGTTTTTT. Supplemented by reference TRBV28 and TRBJ2-2, the full variable domain reads DVKVTQSSRYLVKRTGEKVFLECVQDMDHENMFWYRQDPGLGLRLIYFSYDVKMKEKGDIPEGYSVSREKKERFSLILESASTNQTSMYLCASITGQGNTGELFFGEGSRLTVL.

The chain combines TRBV30 with TRBJ1-4; 8 bases agree with TRBD1. V trimming: 8 bases; J trimming: 4 bases; junction bases outside the gene matches: 3. Germline lookup yields CDR1 GTSNPN and CDR2 SVGIG (reference sequence). There are 12 residues in the CDR3. The CDR3: CARQGNNEKLFF. In DNA form, the CDR3 reads TGTGCCCGACAGGGGAATAATGAAAAACTGTTTTTT.

In DNA form, the CDR3 reads TGTGCCAGCAGCAGCCCGAGACAGGGCGCTGAAGCTTTCTTT. The encoded protein is CASSSPRQGAEAFF. This chain connects TRBV7-9 to TRBJ1-1; 7 bases align to TRBD1. The trim removed 5 bases at V and 6 bases at J, leaving 9 bases unmatched. The CDR3 consists of 14 residues. Germline values: CDR1 SEHNR, CDR2 FQNEAQ (reference sequence).

The chain employs TRBV3-1 (or the pseudogene TRBV3-2) and TRBJ1-2; TRBD1 is a possible D gene (6 bases). Deletions cut 1 base from V and 6 bases from J, with 9 bases between. The CDR3 runs 13 residues. Looked up from germline, CDR1 is LGHDT and CDR2 is YNNKEL (reference sequence). The CDR3 spells CASSQARGDGYTF. The DNA of the CDR3 is TGTGCCAGCAGCCAAGCCAGGGGTGATGGCTACACCTTC.

Within the sample, this clone is medium-sized. The chain is built from TRBV6-5 and TRBJ2-7; 9 nucleotides agree with TRBD1. V lost 4 bases, J lost 4 bases, and 5 bases stayed unmatched. CDR3 length equals 14 residues. Germline assignment: CDR1 MNHEY and CDR2 SVGAGI. CDR3 sequence reads: CASSFGTGIYEQYF. CDR3 nucleotides: TGTGCCAGCAGTTTCGGGACAGGGATTTACGAGCAGTACTTC.

The chain uses TRBV4-1 and TRBJ2-2, with 7 bases identical to TRBD1. Trimming at V came to 2 bases and at J to 0 bases, leaving 6 bases not matched to a gene. The length of the CDR3 is 17 residues. Germline-derived CDR1 and CDR2 are MGHRA and YSYEKL. CDR3 DNA: TGCGCCAGCAGCCAACCCAACAGGGGTACGAACACCGGGGAGCTGTTTTTT. This translates into CASSQPNRGTNTGELFF.

V usage is TRBV29-1 and J usage is TRBJ1-2; D perhaps matches TRBD1 (6 bases). There are 16 residues in the CDR3. Trimming took off 0 bases at V and 2 bases at J, with 16 bases between the two ends. Germline CDR1 reads SQVTM; CDR2 reads ANQGSEA. The CDR3 loop reads CSVEDTKTGLNYGYTF. The CDR3 DNA reads TGCAGCGTTGAAGACACGAAGACAGGTCTGAACTATGGCTACACCTTC.

The V gene is TRBV28, the J gene TRBJ1-5; no reliable D call. The V gene's germline CDR1 is MDHEN and CDR2 SYDVKM. The CDR3 runs 15 residues. Between the trimmed V and J ends, which lost 6 bases and 0 bases, there was a span of 12 bases. CDR3 DNA sequence: TGTGCCAGCAGCCGACAAGTTTTTAGCAATCAGCCCCAGCATTTT. Amino acid sequence: CASSRQVFSNQPQHF. Together with reference TRBV28 and TRBJ1-5, the CDR3 gives the full variable domain: DVKVTQSSRYLVKRTGEKVFLECVQDMDHENMFWYRQDPGLGLRLIYFSYDVKMKEKGDIPEGYSVSREKKERFSLILESASTNQTSMYLCASSRQVFSNQPQHFGDGTRLSIL.

The chain is built from TRBV9 and TRBJ2-3; 7 bases agree with TRBD2. Germline V gene sequence: CDR1 SGDLS, CDR2 YYNGEE. Trimming at V came to 3 bases and at J to 1 base, leaving 8 bases not matched to a gene. The CDR3 is 16 residues long. CDR3 protein: CASSALRSGGTDTQYF. In DNA, the CDR3 is TGTGCCAGCAGCGCCCTAAGGAGCGGGGGCACAGATACGCAGTATTTT.

The gene calls are TRBV19 and TRBJ2-6; TRBD2 matches at 7 bases. This CDR3 is built from 20 residues. CDR1 is LNHDA and CDR2 is SQIVND in the germline V gene (reference sequence). V gave up 6 bases and J gave up 4 bases; unmatched junction bases: 21. The CDR3, as DNA: TGTGCCAGTAGCACCCCCGAAGGGAGGGGAGGTACTTGGGGGGCCAACGTCCTGACTTTC. It yields the protein CASSTPEGRGGTWGANVLTF.

This clone was counted a few times. The chain carries TRBV15 and TRBJ1-1; the match to TRBD1 covers 8 bases. The CDR3 has 15 amino acids. V lost 0 bases and J lost 3; bases outside the gene matches: 3. Germline V gene sequence: CDR1 LNHNV, CDR2 YYDKDF (reference sequence). CDR3 nucleotide sequence: TGTGCCACCAGCAGAGATGACAGGGGTGACACTGAAGCTTTCTTT. Its protein product is CATSRDDRGDTEAFF. Drawing the rest from reference TRBV15 and TRBJ1-1, the complete variable domain is DAMVIQNPRYQVTQFGKPVTLSCSQTLNHNVMYWYQQKSSQAPKLLFHYYDKDFNNEADTPDNFQSRRPNTSFCFLDIRSPGLGDTAMYLCATSRDDRGDTEAFFGQGTRLTVV.

The rearrangement links TRBV19 to TRBJ1-1, with D perhaps matching TRBD1 (6 bases). Germline CDR1 LNHDA, CDR2 SQIVND (reference sequence). V shed 2 bases and J shed 10 bases, with 17 bases lying between them. The CDR3 has 14 amino acids. Here the CDR3 DNA reads TGTGCCAGTAGTATATACCCGGGGACAAGGGGAGCTTTCTTT. It encodes CASSIYPGTRGAFF.

For the CDR3, the DNA is TGTGCCAGCAGTTTATTGGACGGCACAGGTTCACCCCTCCACTTT. The encoded protein is CASSLLDGTGSPLHF. This chain uses TRBV28 with TRBJ1-6; a possible D gene is TRBD1 (5 bases). V lost 1 base and J 9 bases, leaving 13 bases between the germline ends. CDR3 size: 15 residues. Germline V CDR1 and CDR2: MDHEN, SYDVKM.

V gene TRBV5-6 combines with J gene TRBJ2-4; tentative D call: TRBD2 (5 bases). The CDR3 is 15 residues long. V was cut by 0 bases and J by 7 bases, with 14 bases left in between. The germline V gene has CDR1 SGHDT and CDR2 YYEEEE. The CDR3 nucleotides are TGTGCCAGCAGCTTGGGGACTCCCCGAGCGAACATTCAGTACTTC. This sequence encodes CASSLGTPRANIQYF. The complete variable domain, with remaining parts taken from reference TRBV5-6 and TRBJ2-4, reads DAGVTQSPTHLIKTRGQQVTLRCSPKSGHDTVSWYQQALGQGPQFIFQYYEEEERQRGNFPDRFSGHQFPNYSSELNVNALLLGDSALYLCASSLGTPRANIQYFGAGTRLSVL.

The J gene is TRBJ1-2, the V gene TRBV5-1; D is perhaps TRBD1 (5 bases). The V end lost 1 base, the J end lost 8 bases, and 15 bases lay between the germline ends. The germline CDR1 and CDR2 sequences are SGHRS and YFSETQ. This CDR3 has 14 amino acids. CDR3 region: CASSLYRQSEGYTF. CDR3 DNA sequence: TGCGCCAGCAGCTTGTACAGGCAGTCAGAGGGCTACACCTTC.

The chain uses TRBV10-1 and TRBJ1-2; 12 bases map to TRBD1. CDR1 is WNHNN, CDR2 SYGVQD, per germline (reference sequence). V lost 5 bases to trimming and J lost 8 bases; unmatched junction nucleotides: 12. The CDR3 covers 16 residues. CDR3 DNA: TGCGCCAGCAGTTCCGGGACAGGGGGCGGAGGCGGCGGCTACACCTTC. This translates into CASSSGTGGGGGGYTF.

The chain is built from TRBV21-1 and TRBJ2-1; the DNA was not used to check the table's D call, TRBD1. TRBV21-1 constitutes a pseudogene. This CDR3 region has 12 residues. CDR3 sequence (DNA): TGTGCCAGCAGCAAAGGACAGAATGAGCAGTTCTTC. It specifies CASSKGQNEQFF.

J is TRBJ2-7 and V is TRBV9; possible D gene TRBD1, 5 bases. V was cut by 3 bases and J by 5 bases, with 24 bases left in between. The CDR3 totals 17 residues. CDR1 and CDR2 (germline): SGDLS, YYNGEE. The CDR3 sequence: CASSDLSGPTFKHEQYF. In DNA, the CDR3 is TGTGCCAGCAGCGACTTATCAGGGCCTACCTTCAAGCACGAGCAGTACTTC.

This chain's CDR3 is CASSQGLAGGALFNEQFF. Written as DNA, the CDR3 is TGTGCCAGCAGCCAAGGACTAGCGGGAGGTGCCCTATTTAATGAGCAGTTCTTC. The chain couples TRBV11-2 to TRBJ2-1; 14 positions match TRBD2. Germline loops: CDR1 SGHAT, CDR2 FQNNGV. The V and J ends lost 5 bases and 7 bases, in that order; junction bases with no gene match: 13. CDR3 length equals 18 residues.

This clone has more than one count but fewer than ten. The rearrangement joins TRBV13 to TRBJ1-2; the match to TRBD1 covers 9 bases. Germline lookup yields CDR1 PRHDT and CDR2 FYEKMQ (reference sequence). V shed 3 bases, J shed 10 bases, and the junction held 12 bases outside the gene matches. The CDR3 sequence is 15 residues long. The CDR3 protein is CASSFRPGQGRNYTF. CDR3 nucleotides: TGTGCCAGCAGCTTCAGACCCGGACAGGGGCGCAACTACACCTTC. The full variable domain, completed using reference TRBV13 and TRBJ1-2, is AAGVIQSPRHLIKEKRETATLKCYPIPRHDTVYWYQQGPGQDPQFLISFYEKMQSDKGSIPDRFSAQQFSDYHSELNMSSLELGDSALYFCASSFRPGQGRNYTFGSGTRLTVV.

This chain joins TRBV9 and TRBJ2-7, with a possible D match to TRBD2 (5 bases). The V end was cut by 5 bases, the J end by 0 bases, with 12 bases between. The CDR3 covers 14 residues. CDR1 and CDR2 (germline): SGDLS, YYNGEE. This chain's CDR3 is CASSPQRDSYEQYF. The CDR3 DNA is TGTGCCAGCAGTCCTCAGAGGGACTCCTACGAGCAGTACTTC.

In this sample, this clone turned up a few times. V is TRBV5-6 and J is TRBJ2-7; tentatively, D is TRBD2 (6 bases). The CDR3 contains 16 residues. Per the germline V gene, CDR1 is SGHDT and CDR2 is YYEEEE. Trimming removed 4 bases at V and 2 bases at J, with 19 bases between. This chain's CDR3 is CASSRGTSQRPYEQYF. Written as DNA, the CDR3 is TGTGCCAGCAGCCGGGGGACCTCCCAGCGCCCCTACGAGCAGTACTTC.